Below are 12 T cell receptor beta chains sequenced from a single sample in a study of blood T cells in healthy people across ages. It was with a sample-barcoded 5' primer and a J-beta primer mix that a second PCR of about 7 to 12 cycles was run. From the 5' RACE reads, TCRdb called clonotypes with MiXCR, one entry per CDR3 protein. The table includes about 900,000 distinct CDR3 sequences, approximately 59% detected once. The sample was blood. The origin of the receptors is a man younger than 40 in good health.

The chain couples TRBV5-1 to TRBJ2-7; the match to TRBD1 covers 8 bases. Germline values: CDR1 SGHRS, CDR2 YFSETQ. Trimming took 0 bases from V and 2 from J; bases not matched to a gene: 13. The CDR3 has 18 residues. CDR3: CASSLARGQVYPPYEQYF. CDR3 sequence (DNA): TGCGCCAGCAGCTTGGCTCGGGGACAGGTTTACCCTCCCTACGAGCAGTACTTC.

The chain uses TRBV29-1 and TRBJ1-2; no clear D. V lost 5 bases, J lost 0 bases, and 10 bases lay in between. Germline V gives CDR1 SQVTM, CDR2 ANQGSEA. The CDR3 has 13 residues. The CDR3 DNA sequence: TGCAGCGTTTATAGCGTGGCTAACTATGGCTACACCTTC. This codes for CSVYSVANYGYTF.

This clonotype came up once. The rearrangement uses TRBV7-2 and TRBJ2-5, with TRBD1 matching over 8 bases. The J call may be faulty, since TRBJ2-7 better matches the DNA end. CDR3 size: 14 residues. Germline values: CDR1 SGHTA, CDR2 FQGNSA. The CDR3, as DNA: TGTGCCAGCACCCCGGGACAGGCATACTACGAGCAGTACTTC. It translates to CASTPGQAYYEQYF.

This clonotype was detected many times. This chain links TRBV7-9 with TRBJ2-7; D is unresolved. The CDR3 covers 12 residues. Per germline, CDR1 SEHNR and CDR2 FQNEAQ (reference sequence). V lost 0 bases and J 5 bases, leaving 5 bases between the germline ends. CDR3 bases: TGTGCCAGCAGCTTAGCGTCCCACGAGCAGTACTTC. Its translation is CASSLASHEQYF.

This clonotype was picked up a small number of times. The chain combines TRBV9 with TRBJ2-1; 8 bases agree with TRBD1. CDR1 and CDR2 from the germline V gene are SGDLS and YYNGEE. The junction had 3 bases not matched to a gene; V was cut back by 0 bases and J by 4 bases. The CDR3 length is 15 residues. The CDR3 coding sequence is TGTGCCAGCAGCGTAGACAGGGGGAATTACAATGAGCAGTTCTTC. Its protein product is CASSVDRGNYNEQFF.

This clonotype was found a few times. The chain recombines TRBV29-1 with TRBJ2-4, with 7 nucleotides matching TRBD2. The CDR3 sequence is 15 residues long. With 1 base clipped from V and 1 base from J, the junction kept 4 bases outside the gene matches. The germline V gene has CDR1 SQVTM and CDR2 ANQGSEA. As DNA, the CDR3 is TGCAGCGTTGAAGTAGGTAGCGGGGCCAAAAACATTCAGTACTTC. Translated: CSVEVGSGAKNIQYF.

This clonotype has ten or more counts. The V gene is TRBV12-3 or TRBV12-4, the J gene TRBJ2-7, with D possibly TRBD2 on 5 matching bases. V was shortened by 3 bases and J by 2 bases, with 8 bases between the two germline ends. This CDR3 region has 13 residues. The CDR3 DNA reads TGTGCCAGCAGTTTCTCACTAGCCTACGAGCAGTACTTC. Its protein product is CASSFSLAYEQYF.

This clonotype occurred a few times. The CDR3 is CASSLNPGTSVLSEQFF. CDR3 sequence (DNA): TGCGCCAGCAGCTTAAACCCGGGGACTAGCGTCCTGTCTGAGCAGTTCTTC. V is TRBV5-1 and J is TRBJ2-1; 10 bases line up with TRBD2. The germline V gene has CDR1 SGHRS and CDR2 YFSETQ. Trimming took 2 bases from V and 9 from J; bases not matched to a gene: 14. CDR3 length: 17 residues.

The chain joins TRBV5-1 to TRBJ2-5, with 11 bases that match TRBD2. Germline assignment: CDR1 SGHRS and CDR2 YFSETQ. The CDR3 loop spans 16 amino acids. The J segment lost 3 bases and the V segment lost 1 base, leaving 5 bases of the junction unmatched. The DNA of the CDR3 is TGCGCCAGCAGCTTGAGAGAGACTAGCGGGGAAGAGACCCAGTACTTC. Residues: CASSLRETSGEETQYF.

This rearrangement joins TRBV27 to TRBJ2-7, with D tentatively TRBD1 or TRBD2 (6 bases each). Trimming removed 9 bases from V and 4 bases from J, with 22 bases in between. CDR1 is MNHEY, CDR2 SMNVEV, per germline (reference sequence). The CDR3 spans 15 residues. The CDR3 DNA reads as TGTGCCAGTAGCCTCCGAGGGGGGATAGCTTACGAGCAGTACTTC. This translates into CASSLRGGIAYEQYF.

This chain joins TRBV10-3 and TRBJ1-1; the D is unclear. The CDR3 sequence is 16 residues long. Trimming removed 0 bases from V and 6 bases from J, with 17 bases in between. The germline gives CDR1 ENHRY, CDR2 SYGVKD. CDR3 sequence (DNA): TGTGCCATCAGTGAGTCAGGGATAGGAACACTAGCTGAAGCTTTCTTT. Translating it yields CAISESGIGTLAEAFF.

This chain joins TRBV4-1 and TRBJ2-5; D remains unclear. Trimming took off 2 bases at V and 11 bases at J, with 15 bases between the two ends. Germline loops: CDR1 MGHRA, CDR2 YSYEKL. This CDR3 comprises 13 residues. Here the CDR3 DNA reads TGCGCCAGCAGCCAATCATATCTTGACAAGCAGTACTTC. It specifies CASSQSYLDKQYF.